What follows are 21 T cell receptor beta chains derived from one specimen sequenced in a study of blood T cells in healthy people across ages. It was with a sample-barcoded 5' primer and a J-beta primer mix that a second PCR of roughly 7 to 11 cycles was run. A single record per CDR3 protein comes from TCRdb applying MiXCR to the 5' RACE reads. The sample holds roughly 1,500,000 distinct CDR3 sequences, approximately 32% seen once. Source material: blood. The receptors were gathered from a woman younger than 45 in good health.

The rearrangement joins TRBV7-8 to TRBJ2-1; D is unclear. The CDR3 length is 16 residues. Per the germline V gene, CDR1 is SGHVS and CDR2 is FQNEAQ. V was shortened by 0 bases and J by 3 bases, with 12 bases between the two germline ends. Here the CDR3 reads CASSLALQRLYNEQFF. The CDR3 DNA follows: TGTGCCAGCAGCTTAGCCCTACAGAGGCTCTACAATGAGCAGTTCTTC.

This chain joins TRBV6-4 and TRBJ2-1, with TRBD1 as a possible D gene (5 bases). The germline V gene has CDR1 MRHNA and CDR2 SNTAGT. The CDR3 loop spans 15 amino acids. Trimming took 0 bases from V and 5 from J, leaving 11 bases between them. The CDR3 nucleotides are TGTGCCAGCAGTGACTCGGGGCTACCCAACAATGAGCAGTTCTTC. Amino acid sequence: CASSDSGLPNNEQFF.

This clonotype was picked up many times. The chain links TRBV5-1 to TRBJ2-5; TRBD2 aligns across 7 bases. Per the germline V gene, CDR1 is SGHRS and CDR2 is YFSETQ. V shed 0 bases and J 2 bases; nucleotides not matched to a gene: 4. This CDR3 is 15 amino acids long. The CDR3 protein is CASSLASGTQETQYF. As DNA, the CDR3 is TGCGCCAGCAGCTTGGCTAGCGGAACACAAGAGACCCAGTACTTC.

This chain uses TRBV6-1 with TRBJ2-1; no firm D call. Looked up from germline, CDR1 is MNHNS and CDR2 is SASEGT. The germline V and J ends were trimmed by 5 bases and 2 bases, with 10 bases remaining between them. The CDR3 runs 14 residues. The CDR3 region is CASSKGLAYNEQFF. In nucleotides, the CDR3 is TGTGCCAGCAGTAAGGGCTTGGCCTACAATGAGCAGTTCTTC.

The J gene is TRBJ1-2, the V gene TRBV20-1; TRBD1 aligns across 7 bases. The V and J ends lost 7 bases and 13 bases, in that order; junction bases with no gene match: 21. CDR1 and CDR2 from the germline V gene are DFQATT and SNEGSKA (reference sequence). The CDR3 length is 14 residues. The CDR3 DNA follows: TGCAGTGTTAAAAGCGGGACAGCCCTCGATGGCCGCACCTTC. Amino acid sequence: CSVKSGTALDGRTF.

This clonotype showed up just a few times. The chain uses TRBV12-3 or TRBV12-4 and TRBJ2-3; D not certain. This CDR3 spans 16 amino acids. Trimming pared 5 bases from V and 6 bases from J, leaving 21 bases between. For the CDR3, the DNA is TGTGCCAGCAGTCACCCCCGGGCCAGTATTTGGGATACGCAGTATTTT. Translation gives CASSHPRASIWDTQYF.

The V gene is TRBV20-1, the J gene TRBJ2-1; D unclear. In germline, CDR1 is DFQATT, CDR2 SNEGSKA (reference sequence). The V end was cut by 0 bases, the J end by 12 bases, with 9 bases between. The CDR3 covers 11 residues. For the CDR3, the DNA is TGCAGTGCTAGAGAAGCGTTTGGGCAGTTCTTC. Protein: CSAREAFGQFF.

This chain joins TRBV6-5 and TRBJ2-7, with TRBD2 matching 11 bases. The V gene end was trimmed by 6 bases and the J gene end by 2 bases; junction bases not matched to a gene: 3. From germline, CDR1 is MNHEY and CDR2 SVGAGI. The CDR3 is made up of 14 amino acids. CDR3 coding DNA: TGTGCCAGCAGGGGGACTAGCGGTCCCTACGAGCAGTACTTC. Translated, it gives CASRGTSGPYEQYF.

J is TRBJ1-1 and V is TRBV7-9, with a possible D match to TRBD1 (5 bases). The ends were cut back, 3 bases at V and 4 bases at J, with 9 bases in the middle. Germline CDR1 reads SEHNR; CDR2 reads FQNEAQ (reference sequence). The CDR3 totals 13 residues. The CDR3 here is CASSFNQGTEAFF. Here the CDR3 DNA reads TGTGCCAGCAGCTTCAACCAGGGCACTGAAGCTTTCTTT.

This clonotype turned up a few times. The V and J genes are TRBV12-3 or TRBV12-4 and TRBJ2-5; D uncertain. CDR3 length: 15 amino acids. Trimming pared 2 bases from V and 2 bases from J, leaving 12 bases between. CDR3 residues: CASSLLTAPQETQYF. The CDR3 DNA sequence: TGTGCCAGCAGTTTATTAACAGCACCTCAAGAGACCCAGTACTTC.

This clonotype was counted a single time. The chain is built from TRBV27 and TRBJ1-2, with 7 bases lining up with TRBD1. The V gene end was trimmed by 5 bases and the J gene end by 8 bases; junction bases not matched to a gene: 11. Germline values: CDR1 MNHEY, CDR2 SMNVEV (reference sequence). The CDR3 runs to 14 residues. CDR3 DNA: TGTGCCAGCAGTATCCTCCGGGACAGCAAAGGCTACACCTTC. Protein: CASSILRDSKGYTF.

This chain connects TRBV27 to TRBJ2-2; 10 bases agree with TRBD1. Trimming took 2 bases from V and 3 from J; bases not matched to a gene: 12. The CDR3 covers 19 residues. Germline V gene data show CDR1 as MNHEY and CDR2 as SMNVEV (reference sequence). DNA for the CDR3: TGTGCCAGCAGTTTACGACGAATTACGACAGGGGGCGACACCGGGGAGCTGTTTTTT. Amino acids: CASSLRRITTGGDTGELFF.

The chain recombines TRBV10-1 with TRBJ2-7, with a tentative D call TRBD1 (5 bases). CDR1 is WNHNN, CDR2 SYGVQD, per germline (reference sequence). The CDR3 is 14 amino acids. Trimming removed 0 bases from V and 1 base from J, with 7 bases in between. CDR3 protein: CASSESHRSYEQYF. CDR3 in DNA: TGCGCCAGCAGTGAGTCCCACAGGTCCTACGAGCAGTACTTC.

In this sample, this clonotype turned up a few times. The chain carries TRBV25-1 and TRBJ2-5; D tentatively fits TRBD1 or TRBD2 (6 bases each). V lost 1 base and J lost 4, with 13 bases in between. The CDR3 extends over 15 amino acids. Germline V CDR1 and CDR2: MGHDK, SYGVNS. This CDR3 reads CASSEWGATRETQYF. Here the CDR3 DNA reads TGTGCCAGCAGTGAATGGGGGGCTACGAGAGAGACCCAGTACTTC.

V is TRBV2 and J is TRBJ1-1, with unresolved D. The CDR3 is 13 amino acids. V dropped 7 bases and J dropped 1 base, with 10 bases sitting between them. Germline CDR1 SNHLY, CDR2 FYNNEI. CDR3: CASMREANTEAFF. The CDR3, as DNA: TGTGCCAGCATGAGAGAGGCGAACACTGAAGCTTTCTTT.

This clonotype was recorded a few times. The rearrangement uses TRBV24-1 and TRBJ2-5; TRBD2 matches 8 bases. CDR3 length equals 17 residues. The J segment lost 5 bases and the V segment lost 1 base, leaving 11 bases of the junction unmatched. Germline-derived CDR1 and CDR2 are KGHDR and SFDVKD. The CDR3 nucleotides are TGTGCCACCAGTGATTTATCCGGAGCGGGAGTTCTCGAGACCCAGTACTTC. Its translation is CATSDLSGAGVLETQYF.

This clonotype has just a few counts. CDR3 residues: CASSDRVATYEQYF. CDR3 in DNA: TGTGCCAGCAGTGACAGGGTGGCTACCTACGAGCAGTACTTC. The gene calls are TRBV2 and TRBJ2-7; possibly TRBD1 for D (5 bases). This CDR3 is 14 amino acids long. Between the trimmed V and J ends, which lost 3 bases and 2 bases, there was a span of 11 bases. Looked up from germline, CDR1 is SNHLY and CDR2 is FYNNEI.

The sample holds a few counts of this clonotype. The chain combines TRBV7-2 with TRBJ2-7; weak D call: TRBD2 (5 bases). V lost 5 bases, J lost 7 bases, and 15 bases lay in between. Germline-derived CDR1 and CDR2 are SGHTA and FQGNSA. CDR3 length equals 13 residues. CDR3 amino acids: CASSEGRYNEQYF. The CDR3 DNA follows: TGTGCCAGCAGCGAGGGCCGCTACAATGAGCAGTACTTC. Full variable domain (missing parts from reference TRBV7-2 and TRBJ2-7): GAGVSQSPSNKVTEKGKDVELRCDPISGHTALYWYRQSLGQGLEFLIYFQGNSAPDKSGLPSDRFSAERTGGSVSTLTIQRTQQEDSAVYLCASSEGRYNEQYFGPGTRLTVT.

This clonotype is a singleton in its sample. The CDR3 protein is CSARADPTDTGELFF. The CDR3 coding sequence is TGCAGTGCTAGGGCTGACCCTACCGACACCGGGGAGCTGTTTTTT. The chain uses TRBV20-1 and TRBJ2-2, with no clear D. V was cut by 3 bases and J by 3 bases, with 14 bases left in between. The CDR3 is 15 residues long. Germline V gene data show CDR1 as DFQATT and CDR2 as SNEGSKA (reference sequence).

This clonotype appeared many times. The chain uses TRBV29-1 and TRBJ2-7; 7 bases map to TRBD1. V lost 7 bases and J lost 0; bases outside the gene matches: 3. Germline V lookup: CDR1 SQVTM, CDR2 ANQGSEA. The CDR3 is 12 amino acids. The DNA of the CDR3 is TGCAGCGCAGGGACAGCCTCCTACGAGCAGTACTTC. It yields the protein CSAGTASYEQYF.

This clonotype was found many times. The rearrangement uses TRBV4-2 and TRBJ2-1, with 7 bases matching TRBD2. The V gene end was trimmed by 2 bases and the J gene end by 7 bases; junction bases not matched to a gene: 14. The germline CDR1 and CDR2 sequences are LGHNA and YNFKEQ. The CDR3 runs to 17 residues. The CDR3 spells CASSQITRGGRGNEQFF. CDR3 DNA: TGTGCCAGCAGCCAAATCACCCGCGGCGGGAGAGGGAATGAGCAGTTCTTC.